This entry is about one T cell receptor beta chain. What it binds is not known. The data belong to a study of CD8 T cells in Susac syndrome. A quantity of roughly 0.5 to 1 ug RNA underwent reverse transcription using random hexamers. TCR beta CDR3 was amplified by immunoSEQ covering 54 Vbeta and 13 Jbeta. Using its own MiXCR run on the immunoSEQ multiplex PCR reads, TCRdb lists one record per CDR3 protein. The sample gives 85,000 to 90,000 distinct CDR3 sequences, roughly 91% of which show up once; roughly 0.32% is in the top ten. Germline loops: CDR1 SEHNR, CDR2 FQNEAQ (reference sequence). The CDR3 sequence is 15 residues long. The ends lost 1 base at V and 4 bases at J; junction bases unmatched: 5. Study-level findings and limits: Individuals included in the TCR sequencing and HLA analysis were acknowledged by the study to be relatively few in number.

The origin of this receptor is a human donor in good health. The chain couples TRBV7-9 to TRBJ1-2; TRBD1 aligns across 8 bases. The sequenced sample consisted of CD8+ T cells from PBMCs. CDR3 region: CASSLDVTGAYGYTF. The CDR3 nucleotides are TGTGCCAGCAGCTTAGACGTGACAGGGGCCTATGGCTACACCTTC.